This T cell receptor beta chain appears in the sequencing data of a study of radiotherapy plus CTLA-4 blockade in lung cancer. Looking at the study overall: Patients showed objective responses in over 15% of cases, and disease control was achieved by 30% to 35%. Study-level results: Early shifts in blood T cell clones, with interferon-beta, reportedly predicted response best. TCR clones of tumor origin grew in blood after radiotherapy plus ipilimumab.

In the case of this clone: Antigen unknown.

Sequencing used immunoSEQ multiplex PCR; TCRdb keeps in-frame clones, though not all of them. This table has 70,000 to 90,000 clones, about four fifths appearing once. With ipilimumab providing CTLA-4 blockade, focal radiation was administered to patients who had chemo-refractory metastatic non-small-cell lung cancer. This clonotype was obtained from a human donor with non-small cell lung cancer whose response to radiotherapy plus ipilimumab could not be evaluated. Some clones in this sample may be carry-over from other donors' samples. The material was peripheral blood, obtained from a patient treated with radiotherapy plus ipilimumab.

The CDR3 sequence: CASSYGQAQHF. In DNA, the CDR3 is TGTGCCAGCAGTTATGGACAGGCCCAGCATTTT. V and J are TRBV2 and TRBJ1-5, with TRBD1 matching over 7 bases. Trimming removed 5 bases from V and 11 bases from J; junction bases left unmatched: 3. Germline loops: CDR1 SNHLY, CDR2 FYNNEI. The CDR3 has 11 residues. Full variable domain (rest looked up from reference TRBV2 and TRBJ1-5): EPEVTQTPSHQVTQMGQEVILRCVPISNHLYFYWYRQILGQKVEFLVSFYNNEISEKSEIFDDQFSVERPDGSNFTLKIRSTKLEDSAMYFCASSYGQAQHFGDGTRLSIL.